Below, 28 T cell receptor beta chains from the same sample are listed, as sequenced in a study of blood T cell repertoires in COVID-19. Some clones are missing from TCRdb's copy, which holds only in-frame ones; the method was immunoSEQ multiplex PCR. The data contain 350,000 to 400,000 clones, approximately 91% of them singletons. The sequenced material came from PBMCs or T cells enriched from blood (not recorded which). The receptors here all came from a woman aged 40 to 55 who had been exposed to COVID-19.

This chain links TRBV30 with TRBJ2-1; tentative D call: TRBD1 (6 bases). The CDR3 sequence is 14 residues long. V lost 2 bases and J lost 0, with 8 bases in between. Germline lookup yields CDR1 GTSNPN and CDR2 SVGIG (reference sequence). The CDR3 DNA sequence: TGTGCCTGGAGTCAGGACAGCTCCTACAATGAGCAGTTCTTC. Its translation is CAWSQDSSYNEQFF.

This rearrangement joins TRBV6-1 to TRBJ1-5; D might be TRBD1 (6 bases). With 2 bases removed from V and 4 bases from J, the gap between germline ends came to 15 bases. This CDR3 region has 16 residues. Germline V CDR1 and CDR2: MNHNS, SASEGT. The CDR3 sequence is CASSERGGLGNQPQHF. DNA of the CDR3: TGTGCCAGCAGTGAACGAGGGGGATTAGGAAATCAGCCCCAGCATTTT.

The chain combines TRBV15 with TRBJ1-4; the match to TRBD1 covers 10 bases. V dropped 1 base and J dropped 10; count of bases not matched to a gene: 9. The CDR3 covers 16 residues. Germline V gene lookup returns CDR1 LNHNV and CDR2 YYDKDF (reference sequence). CDR3 in DNA: TGTGCCACCAGCAGAGTTGGACAGGGGGTAACAGGAAAACTGTTTTTT. Translating it yields CATSRVGQGVTGKLFF.

The V and J genes are TRBV7-9 and TRBJ1-2; D possibly corresponds to TRBD1 (6 bases). Germline V gene data show CDR1 as SEHNR and CDR2 as FQNEAQ (reference sequence). Trimming stripped 5 bases from V and 0 bases from J, with 7 bases between. The CDR3 spans 13 residues. Here the CDR3 reads CASSRDTNYGYTF. For the CDR3, the DNA is TGTGCCAGCAGCAGGGACACTAACTATGGCTACACCTTC.

The chain recombines TRBV2 with TRBJ2-3; 11 positions agree with TRBD1. The CDR3 loop spans 13 amino acids. Trimming removed 6 bases from V and 8 bases from J; junction bases left unmatched: 4. Per germline, CDR1 SNHLY and CDR2 FYNNEI. The CDR3 DNA follows: TGTGCCAGCAGGGCAGGGACAGGGGGTACGCAGTATTTT. Protein sequence: CASRAGTGGTQYF.

The chain carries TRBV7-2 and TRBJ2-5; the match to TRBD1 covers 7 bases. With 1 base clipped from V and 1 base from J, the junction kept 6 bases outside the gene matches. The CDR3 runs to 16 residues. CDR1 is SGHTA and CDR2 is FQGNSA in the germline V gene. The CDR3 DNA sequence: TGTGCCAGCAGCTTAGGGGCAGGGGGATTCCAAGAGACCCAGTACTTC. Translating gives CASSLGAGGFQETQYF.

The chain joins TRBV7-9 to TRBJ1-2; 9 bases are shared with TRBD1. The CDR3 runs to 15 residues. Germline CDR1 reads SEHNR; CDR2 reads FQNEAQ (reference sequence). V was clipped by 2 bases and J by 6 bases; unmatched bases: 7. The CDR3 bases are TGTGCCAGCAGCTTATCCGGGACAGGGATCCATGGCTACACCTTC. It translates to CASSLSGTGIHGYTF. The full variable domain, its missing parts supplied by reference TRBV7-9 and TRBJ1-2, is DTGVSQNPRHKITKRGQNVTFRCDPISEHNRLYWYRQTLGQGPEFLTYFQNEAQLEKSRLLSDRFSAERPKGSFSTLEIQRTEQGDSAMYLCASSLSGTGIHGYTFGSGTRLTVV.

The rearrangement joins TRBV2 to TRBJ1-2; D is uncertain. This CDR3 has 14 amino acids. Looked up from germline, CDR1 is SNHLY and CDR2 is FYNNEI. V was cut by 3 bases and J by 3 bases, with 11 bases left in between. The CDR3 nucleotides are TGTGCCAGCAGTGATTCGTCAGGATACTATGGCTACACCTTC. This codes for CASSDSSGYYGYTF.

The chain recombines TRBV7-8 with TRBJ2-7, with D possibly matching TRBD1 (6 bases). The CDR3 totals 14 residues. V was cut by 2 bases and J by 2 bases, with 10 bases left in between. The germline gives CDR1 SGHVS, CDR2 FQNEAQ. This CDR3 reads CASSLRDKAYEQYF. CDR3 DNA sequence: TGTGCCAGCAGCTTACGGGACAAAGCCTACGAGCAGTACTTC. Filled out from reference TRBV7-8 and TRBJ2-7, the complete variable domain reads GAGVSQSPRYKVAKRGQDVALRCDPISGHVSLFWYQQALGQGPEFLTYFQNEAQLDKSGLPSDRFFAERPEGSVSTLKIQRTQQEDSAVYLCASSLRDKAYEQYFGPGTRLTVT.

This chain joins TRBV6-5 and TRBJ2-4; possibly TRBD2 for D (6 bases). Germline V gene data show CDR1 as MNHEY and CDR2 as SVGAGI. The CDR3 extends over 14 amino acids. Trimming cost V 6 bases and J 1 base, with 10 bases left between them. The CDR3, as DNA: TGTGCCAGCAGGGTTGCGGGGGCCAAAAACATTCAGTACTTC. Its protein is CASRVAGAKNIQYF.

J is TRBJ1-1 and V is TRBV19; 9 bases align to TRBD1. J gave up 5 bases and V 3 bases, and 13 bases lay outside the gene matches. CDR3 length: 17 residues. Germline V CDR1 and CDR2: LNHDA, SQIVND (reference sequence). Written as DNA, the CDR3 is TGTGCCAGTAGTATGACAAACACAGGGGGCGCGGGAACTGAAGCTTTCTTT. Translating gives CASSMTNTGGAGTEAFF.

The genes are TRBV2 and TRBJ2-1, with 11 bases matching TRBD2. The CDR3 extends over 16 amino acids. Germline V gene data show CDR1 as SNHLY and CDR2 as FYNNEI. V dropped 9 bases and J dropped 2; count of bases not matched to a gene: 9. The CDR3 sequence: CASTGTSGGTYNEQFF. The CDR3 nucleotides read TGTGCCAGTACTGGAACTAGCGGGGGAACCTACAATGAGCAGTTCTTC. The entire variable domain, with the rest obtained from reference TRBV2 and TRBJ2-1, is as follows: EPEVTQTPSHQVTQMGQEVILRCVPISNHLYFYWYRQILGQKVEFLVSFYNNEISEKSEIFDDQFSVERPDGSNFTLKIRSTKLEDSAMYFCASTGTSGGTYNEQFFGPGTRLTVL.

The gene calls are TRBV19 and TRBJ1-2; possibly TRBD1 for D (5 bases). The germline gives CDR1 LNHDA, CDR2 SQIVND (reference sequence). Trimming left V 0 bases short and J 5 bases short, with 10 bases between. The CDR3 loop spans 14 amino acids. The CDR3 DNA is TGTGCCAGTAGTATAGATCGAGCAGGGTATGGCTACACCTTC. This gives the protein CASSIDRAGYGYTF.

The rearrangement joins TRBV11-3 to TRBJ2-6, with D perhaps TRBD2 (5 bases). Germline assignment: CDR1 SGHNT and CDR2 YENEEA. V was shortened by 5 bases and J by 0 bases, with 11 bases between the two germline ends. This CDR3 contains 16 residues. CDR3 sequence reads: CASSHGRVSGANVLTF. The CDR3 coding sequence is TGTGCCAGCAGCCACGGGCGGGTCTCTGGGGCCAACGTCCTGACTTTC.

The chain uses TRBV18 and TRBJ1-4; the D is unclear. CDR1 and CDR2 (germline): KGHSH, LQKENI. The CDR3 sequence is 19 residues long. V lost 1 base and J lost 2, with 20 bases in between. As DNA, the CDR3 is TGTGCCAGCTCACCACGTTTCGACCCCGGCGGAGGGACTAATGAAAAACTGTTTTTT. It codes for CASSPRFDPGGGTNEKLFF. The full variable domain, in which reference TRBV18 and TRBJ1-4 provide the parts outside the CDR3, is NAGVMQNPRHLVRRRGQEARLRCSPMKGHSHVYWYRQLPEEGLKFMVYLQKENIIDESGMPKERFSAEFPKEGPSILRIQQVVRGDSAAYFCASSPRFDPGGGTNEKLFFGSGTQLSVL.

The V and J genes are TRBV6-4 and TRBJ1-2; D is undetermined. CDR1 is MRHNA, CDR2 SNTAGT, per germline. The ends were cut back, 0 bases at V and 3 bases at J, with 8 bases in the middle. There are 14 residues in the CDR3. The CDR3 DNA follows: TGTGCCAGCAGTGACTCGAAACCGGACTATGGCTACACCTTC. This codes for CASSDSKPDYGYTF.

The chain recombines TRBV3-1 (or the pseudogene TRBV3-2) with TRBJ2-1; weak D call: TRBD2 (5 bases). The CDR3 spans 11 residues. Germline V gives CDR1 LGHDT, CDR2 YNNKEL (reference sequence). The ends were cut back, 10 bases at V and 7 bases at J, with 11 bases in the middle. The CDR3 is CATRRLNEQFF. The CDR3 nucleotides read TGTGCCACCAGACGACTAAATGAGCAGTTCTTC.

The V call is TRBV4-1, the J call TRBJ1-2; D remains unclear. Germline CDR1 and CDR2: MGHRA and YSYEKL. With 0 bases removed from V and 8 bases from J, the gap between germline ends came to 16 bases. The CDR3 runs to 15 residues. The CDR3 nucleotides are TGCGCCAGCAGCCAAGATCTCCGGGAAAGCCGGGGCTACACCTTC. As protein: CASSQDLRESRGYTF.

The chain uses TRBV30 and TRBJ1-5; 7 bases align to TRBD1. Germline CDR1 is GTSNPN and CDR2 is SVGIG (reference sequence). Germline trimming cut 2 bases from V and 4 bases from J; bases unmatched to any gene: 2. The CDR3 has 13 residues. CDR3 DNA sequence: TGTGCCTGGAGTAACAGGGGTAATCAGCCCCAGCATTTT. Residues: CAWSNRGNQPQHF. The variable domain in full, completed from reference TRBV30 and TRBJ1-5, reads SQTIHQWPATLVQPVGSPLSLECTVEGTSNPNLYWYRQAAGRGLQLLFYSVGIGQISSEVPQNLSASRPQDRQFILSSKKLLLSDSGFYLCAWSNRGNQPQHFGDGTRLSIL.

The gene calls are TRBV6-5 and TRBJ1-5; unclear D gene. The V gene's germline CDR1 is MNHEY and CDR2 SVGAGI. V was shortened by 4 bases and J by 5 bases, with 9 bases between the two germline ends. The CDR3 has 13 amino acids. CDR3 sequence reads: CASSFTGDQPQHF. CDR3 nucleotide sequence: TGTGCCAGCAGTTTCACGGGAGATCAGCCCCAGCATTTT.

This clone was seen just once. J is TRBJ2-7 and V is TRBV7-2, with D tentatively TRBD2 (7 bases). Germline V gene data show CDR1 as SGHTA and CDR2 as FQGNSA. V was shortened by 6 bases and J by 0 bases, with 15 bases between the two germline ends. The CDR3 covers 15 residues. CDR3 sequence reads: CASSPSGTPSYEQYF. CDR3 in DNA: TGTGCCAGCAGTCCGAGCGGGACACCCTCCTACGAGCAGTACTTC.

The J gene is TRBJ2-4, the V gene TRBV2; TRBD2 is a possible D gene (6 bases). In germline, CDR1 is SNHLY, CDR2 FYNNEI. The CDR3 has 18 amino acids. V was clipped by 4 bases and J by 0 bases, with 19 bases between them. DNA for the CDR3: TGTGCCAGCAGTGGTTTATCGACCGGGGACTTAGCCAAAAACATTCAGTACTTC. Translation: CASSGLSTGDLAKNIQYF.

This clone was found a few times. J is TRBJ1-1 and V is TRBV10-2; TRBD1 agrees at 10 bases. Losses at the gene ends were 1 base for V and 5 bases for J; bases not matched to a gene: 1. This CDR3 is 14 amino acids long. Per germline, CDR1 WSHSY and CDR2 SAAADI. The CDR3 region is CASSEWDRGTEAFF. In nucleotides, the CDR3 is TGCGCCAGCAGTGAGTGGGACAGGGGAACTGAAGCTTTCTTT.

The chain carries TRBV5-5 and TRBJ1-1; D is ambiguous. Trimming shortened V by 0 bases and J by 1 base, and 16 bases separated the two germline ends. CDR1 SGHKS and CDR2 YYEKEE come from the germline V gene (reference sequence). CDR3 size: 17 residues. The CDR3 here is CASSLGGVYPSNTEAFF. In DNA, the CDR3 is TGTGCCAGCAGCTTGGGCGGCGTTTACCCGTCGAACACTGAAGCTTTCTTT.

This rearrangement joins TRBV2 to TRBJ1-5, with D possibly TRBD1 on 6 matching bases. V lost 10 bases, J lost 5 bases, and 15 bases lay in between. The germline gives CDR1 SNHLY, CDR2 FYNNEI. The CDR3 extends over 13 amino acids. The CDR3 sequence is CATGQYMYQPQHF. The CDR3 DNA is TGTGCCACTGGACAGTACATGTATCAGCCCCAGCATTTT. The full variable domain, with the rest looked up from reference TRBV2 and TRBJ1-5, is EPEVTQTPSHQVTQMGQEVILRCVPISNHLYFYWYRQILGQKVEFLVSFYNNEISEKSEIFDDQFSVERPDGSNFTLKIRSTKLEDSAMYFCATGQYMYQPQHFGDGTRLSIL.

V gene TRBV3-1 (or the pseudogene TRBV3-2) combines with J gene TRBJ2-1, with 9 bases matching TRBD2. The CDR3 length is 15 residues. Germline trimming cut 4 bases from V and 3 bases from J; bases unmatched to any gene: 4. Germline assignment: CDR1 LGHDT and CDR2 YNNKEL (reference sequence). The CDR3 sequence is CASSPGRGGYNEQFF. CDR3 nucleotide sequence: TGTGCCAGCAGCCCAGGGCGGGGGGGCTACAATGAGCAGTTCTTC.

The rearrangement joins TRBV18 to TRBJ2-7; 7 bases align to TRBD1. Germline V gene data show CDR1 as KGHSH and CDR2 as LQKENI. This CDR3 has 13 amino acids. The ends lost 3 bases at V and 10 bases at J; junction bases unmatched: 9. Written as DNA, the CDR3 is TGTGCCAGCTCACCCCAGCCAGGGGGTGTTCAGTACTTC. It codes for CASSPQPGGVQYF.

The chain couples TRBV19 to TRBJ1-3; D might be TRBD1 (5 bases). Germline assignment: CDR1 LNHDA and CDR2 SQIVND (reference sequence). V was shortened by 6 bases and J by 0 bases, with 15 bases between the two germline ends. The CDR3 covers 16 residues. The CDR3 coding sequence is TGTGCCAGTAGCGCCCACGGACAAAACTCTGGAAACACCATATATTTT. Its translation is CASSAHGQNSGNTIYF.